This T cell receptor beta chain was recovered during a study of control samples from healthy donors and cancer patients. Germline-derived CDR1 and CDR2 are SGDLS and YYNGEE. V was pared by 0 bases and J by 0 bases, with 4 bases of the junction left unmatched. The CDR3 has 18 amino acids. Using immunoSEQ multiplex PCR, the repertoire was profiled, and TCRdb retains in-frame clones only, with some absent. Seen here are about 170,000 clones, 85% to 95% observed once, and the top ten hold 1.3%. Specimen: blood. The V and J genes are TRBV9 and TRBJ2-2; 11 bases are shared with TRBD2. The receptor's source is a woman aged 18-29 years in good health. The CDR3 DNA reads as TGTGCCAGCAGCGTAGTCCTAGCGGGGGGCTCGAACACCGGGGAGCTGTTTTTT. Its protein is CASSVVLAGGSNTGELFF.